Each of the 4 T cell receptor beta chains below was sequenced from the same sample in a study of spatial heterogeneity in lung cancer. Study observations and caveats: Higher tumor mutation counts went along with higher counts of expanded intratumoral alpha and beta TCRs.

These receptors lack a known antigen. TCRdb re-derived calls from the 5' RACE reads in MiXCR, one entry per CDR3 protein. This repertoire shows approximately 2,200 distinct CDR3 sequences, 15% found once; its top ten account for more than 25%. Time point noted: sample taken at primary tumor resection. Source: lung tumor tissue, taken at surgery. All receptors derive from a male donor with early-stage non-small cell lung cancer.

The rearrangement joins TRBV5-1 to TRBJ2-5; D is perhaps TRBD1 (6 bases). The germline V and J ends were trimmed by 0 bases and 5 bases, with 11 bases remaining between them. The CDR3 has 14 residues. Germline CDR1 and CDR2: SGHRS and YFSETQ. This CDR3 reads CASSLVVGGETQYF. The CDR3 nucleotides are TGCGCCAGCAGCTTGGTTGTTGGGGGCGAGACCCAGTACTTC.

The J gene is TRBJ2-5, the V gene TRBV6-5; TRBD2 agrees at 8 bases. CDR3 length: 15 amino acids. The V gene's germline CDR1 is MNHEY and CDR2 SVGAGI. Trimming removed 4 bases from V and 4 bases from J; junction bases left unmatched: 8. The CDR3 here is CASSLGSGTRETQYF. Here the CDR3 DNA reads TGTGCCAGCAGTTTGGGTAGCGGGACTCGAGAGACCCAGTACTTC.

By frequency in the sample, this clonotype is medium-sized. The chain joins TRBV11-3 to TRBJ2-2; D is unresolved. Per the germline V gene, CDR1 is SGHNT and CDR2 is YENEEA. The CDR3 runs 11 residues. V shed 6 bases and J shed 7 bases, with 6 bases lying between them. CDR3 amino acids: CASRAGGELFF. The DNA of the CDR3 is TGTGCCAGCAGGGCAGGCGGGGAGCTGTTTTTT.

This clonotype ranks as medium-sized. The rearrangement joins TRBV30 to TRBJ2-3; D is perhaps TRBD2 (6 bases). In germline, CDR1 is GTSNPN, CDR2 SVGIG (reference sequence). Trimming removed 0 bases from V and 4 bases from J, with 8 bases in between. This CDR3 comprises 13 residues. CDR3 coding DNA: TGTGCCTGGAGTGTGGGGGGATCAGATACGCAGTATTTT. Protein: CAWSVGGSDTQYF. Variable domain in full (rest from reference TRBV30 and TRBJ2-3): SQTIHQWPATLVQPVGSPLSLECTVEGTSNPNLYWYRQAAGRGLQLLFYSVGIGQISSEVPQNLSASRPQDRQFILSSKKLLLSDSGFYLCAWSVGGSDTQYFGPGTRLTVL.